A selection of T cell receptor beta chains follows, all from one sample in a study of tumor and adjacent non-tumor tissue in lung cancer. From the multiplex PCR reads, TCRdb called clonotypes with MiXCR, one entry per CDR3 protein. This sample has 60,000 to 65,000 distinct CDR3 sequences, with about 63% found just once. The sample was distant non-tumor lung tissue. Source of these receptors: a man in his 70s with non-small cell lung cancer. Both conserved end residues are part of each CDR3. Each record gives: D gene, V gene, clone size, CDR3 length, J gene, CDR3 protein, CDR3 DNA. The D gene is left open where the match is weak. Size values are once, few and many counts, or a class for expanded clones, and some rows have none.

-	TRBV6-1	-	18	TRBJ2-5	CASSEAQVWFLTQETQCF	TGTGCCAGCAGTGAAGCGCAAGTATGGTTTCTTACACAAGAGACCCAGTGCTTC
-	TRBV5-1	-	13	TRBJ1-4	CTSSRGQVEELFF	TGCACCAGCAGTCGGGGGCAGGTTGAAGAACTGTTTTTT
TRBD1	TRBV10-3	-	13	TRBJ1-2	CATKGAGEGGYTF	TGTGCCACCAAGGGGGCAGGCGAAGGAGGCTACACCTTC
-	TRBV4-1	-	15	TRBJ2-3	CASSQDNRNTDTQYF	TGCGCCAGCAGCCAAGATAACCGTAACACAGATACGCAGTATTTT
-	TRBV5-5	once	13	TRBJ1-1	CASIRHGNTEAFF	TGTGCCAGCATCCGACATGGTAACACTGAAGCTTTCTTT
-	TRBV12-3/TRBV12-4	many	15	TRBJ2-1	CASSLWGASLNEQFF	TGTGCCAGCAGTTTATGGGGGGCCAGTCTCAATGAGCAGTTCTTC
-	TRBV12-3/TRBV12-4	-	14	TRBJ2-2	CGSSPLILRAELFF	TGTGGCAGCAGTCCCCTGATACTTAGGGCGGAGCTGTTTTTT
TRBD1	TRBV6-5	once	11	TRBJ2-1	CATRRQGEQFF	TGTGCCACTAGGCGACAGGGGGAACAGTTCTTC
TRBD2	TRBV10-2	many	14	TRBJ2-1	CASSGLAGDNEQFF	TGCGCCAGCAGTGGTCTAGCGGGGGACAATGAGCAGTTCTTC
-	TRBV28	many	13	TRBJ1-5	CASSFQVNQPQHF	TGTGCCAGCAGTTTTCAGGTGAATCAGCCCCAGCATTTT
TRBD1	TRBV6-1	medium-sized	14	TRBJ1-3	CASSPDRAGNTIYF	TGTGCCAGCAGTCCCGACAGGGCTGGAAACACCATATATTTT
TRBD2	TRBV5-1	few	18	TRBJ2-3	CASSLGSPSGFFTDTQYF	TGCGCCAGCAGCTTGGGGAGCCCTAGCGGTTTCTTCACAGATACGCAGTATTTT
-	TRBV5-4	once	14	TRBJ2-7	CASSEDVESYEQYF	TGTGCCAGCAGCGAAGATGTGGAATCCTACGAGCAGTACTTC
TRBD1	TRBV11-2	many	15	TRBJ2-1	CASSSQGALYNEQFF	TGTGCCAGCAGCTCACAGGGGGCGCTTTACAATGAGCAGTTCTTC
TRBD2	TRBV11-3	-	15	TRBJ2-1	CASSLLAEVSNEQFF	TGTGCCAGCAGCCTTCTAGCGGAGGTTAGTAATGAGCAGTTCTTC
TRBD2	TRBV11-2	once	18	TRBJ2-7	CASSQISRSSGTSYEQYF	TGTGCCAGTAGCCAAATTAGTAGGTCTAGCGGTACCTCCTACGAGCAGTACTTC
TRBD1	TRBV5-1	few	15	TRBJ2-7	CPSSSRQGASYEQYF	TGCCCCAGCAGCTCCCGACAGGGGGCAAGCTACGAGCAGTACTTC
TRBD2	TRBV5-6	many	15	TRBJ2-1	CASSLNSGGYNEQFF	TGTGCCAGCAGCTTGAATAGCGGGGGGTACAATGAGCAGTTCTTC
-	TRBV4-2	-	16	TRBJ2-5	CASSATPTTVQETQYF	TGTGCCAGCAGCGCCACCCCAACCACGGTACAAGAGACCCAGTATTTC
-	TRBV7-3	-	17	TRBJ2-3	CVSSSINPTWSTDTQYF	TGTGTCAGTAGCTCCATAAACCCGACATGGAGCACAGATACGCAGTATTTT
TRBD2	TRBV10-1	-	19	TRBJ2-1	CAIAGSRGYYSSSYNEQFF	TGCGCCATAGCGGGGAGCAGGGGTTACTATAGCAGCTCCTACAATGAGCAGTTCTTC
-	TRBV29-1	many	14	TRBJ2-7	CSVSVWQGMDEQYF	TGCAGCGTCTCCGTGTGGCAGGGAATGGACGAGCAGTACTTC
-	TRBV6-5	many	15	TRBJ1-6	CASSRTVPTQAPLHF	TGTGCCAGCAGTAGGACCGTACCTACCCAGGCACCCCTCCACTTT
-	TRBV29-1	many	11	TRBJ1-1	CSVELRTEAFF	TGCAGCGTTGAGCTGCGCACTGAAGCTTTCTTT
-	TRBV5-4	few	16	TRBJ2-2	CASSPGPGPSTGELFF	TGTGCCAGCAGCCCGGGCCCGGGACCCAGCACCGGGGAGCTGTTTTTT
TRBD2	TRBV5-4	many	14	TRBJ2-5	CASSLGGLLETQYF	TGTGCCAGCAGCTTGGGGGGACTATTAGAGACCCAGTACTTC
TRBD2	TRBV6-5	many	17	TRBJ2-3	CATFMSSGLGPLDTQYF	TGTGCCACCTTTATGTCATCGGGACTAGGGCCTTTAGATACGCAGTATTTT
-	TRBV5-1	-	14	TRBJ1-1	CAGNNIGTASEAFF	TGCGCCGGCAATAACATAGGGACCGCCTCTGAAGCTTTCTTT
-	TRBV29-1	-	14	TRBJ2-1	CSADDQSSYNEQLF	TGCAGCGCTGACGACCAGAGCTCCTACAATGAGCAACTCTTC
-	TRBV10-3	-	16	TRBJ2-1	CAISPIRGRENNEQFF	TGTGCCATCAGTCCTATCAGGGGCAGAGAGAACAATGAGCAGTTCTTC
-	TRBV10-3	many	15	TRBJ2-3	CAIRYKQGVTDTQYF	TGTGCCATCAGATATAAGCAGGGAGTCACAGATACGCAGTATTTT
-	TRBV12-3/TRBV12-4	-	14	TRBJ2-3	CASSATATSDRQYF	TGTGCCAGTAGCGCGACTGCCACCTCAGATAGGCAGTATTTT
-	TRBV19	-	13	TRBJ2-5	CASKGTAEETQYF	TGTGCCAGTAAAGGTACGGCCGAAGAGACCCAGTACTTC
-	TRBV11-2	-	14	TRBJ2-7	CVSSLEVRSNEQHF	TGTGTCAGCAGCTTAGAGGTTCGAAGCAACGAGCAGCACTTC
-	TRBV11-2	-	13	TRBJ1-6	CASSFTRVSPFHF	TGTGCCAGTAGCTTTACCAGGGTTTCACCCTTCCACTTT